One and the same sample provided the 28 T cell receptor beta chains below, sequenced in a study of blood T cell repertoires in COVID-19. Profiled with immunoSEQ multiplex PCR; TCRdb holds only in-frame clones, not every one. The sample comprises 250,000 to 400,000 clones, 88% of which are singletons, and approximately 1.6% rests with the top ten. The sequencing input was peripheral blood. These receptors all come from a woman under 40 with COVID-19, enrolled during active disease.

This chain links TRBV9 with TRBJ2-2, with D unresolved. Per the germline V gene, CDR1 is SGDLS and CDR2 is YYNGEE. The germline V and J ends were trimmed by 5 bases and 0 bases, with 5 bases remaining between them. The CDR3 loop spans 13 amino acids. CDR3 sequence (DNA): TGTGCCAGCAGGGCCCCGAACACCGGGGAGCTGTTTTTT. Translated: CASRAPNTGELFF.

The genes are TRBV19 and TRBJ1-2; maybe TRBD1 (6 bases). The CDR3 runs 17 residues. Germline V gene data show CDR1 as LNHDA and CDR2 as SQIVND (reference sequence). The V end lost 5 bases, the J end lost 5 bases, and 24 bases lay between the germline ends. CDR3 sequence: CASSRPLDSFNSYGYTF. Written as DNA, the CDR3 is TGTGCCAGTAGTCGGCCCCTGGACAGTTTCAACTCTTATGGCTACACCTTC.

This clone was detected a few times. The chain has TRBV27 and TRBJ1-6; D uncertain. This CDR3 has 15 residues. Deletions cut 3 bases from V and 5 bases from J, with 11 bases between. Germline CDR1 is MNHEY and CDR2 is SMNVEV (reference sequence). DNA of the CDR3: TGTGCCAGCAGTTTTTCGCAGATCGATAATTCACCCCTCCACTTT. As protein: CASSFSQIDNSPLHF.

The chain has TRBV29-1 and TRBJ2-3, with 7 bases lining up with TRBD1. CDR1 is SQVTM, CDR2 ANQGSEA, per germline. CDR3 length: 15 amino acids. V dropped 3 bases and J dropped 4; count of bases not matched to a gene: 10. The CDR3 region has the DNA TGCAGCGTTGACGGTTTGGGACAGAGGTCAGATACGCAGTATTTT. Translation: CSVDGLGQRSDTQYF.

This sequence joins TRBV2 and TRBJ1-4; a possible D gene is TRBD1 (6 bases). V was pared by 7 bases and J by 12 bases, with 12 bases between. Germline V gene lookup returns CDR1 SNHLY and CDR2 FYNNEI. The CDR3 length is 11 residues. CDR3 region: CASNEDRQLFF. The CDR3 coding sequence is TGTGCCAGCAACGAAGACAGGCAACTGTTTTTT. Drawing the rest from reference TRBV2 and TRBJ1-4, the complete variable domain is EPEVTQTPSHQVTQMGQEVILRCVPISNHLYFYWYRQILGQKVEFLVSFYNNEISEKSEIFDDQFSVERPDGSNFTLKIRSTKLEDSAMYFCASNEDRQLFFGSGTQLSVL.

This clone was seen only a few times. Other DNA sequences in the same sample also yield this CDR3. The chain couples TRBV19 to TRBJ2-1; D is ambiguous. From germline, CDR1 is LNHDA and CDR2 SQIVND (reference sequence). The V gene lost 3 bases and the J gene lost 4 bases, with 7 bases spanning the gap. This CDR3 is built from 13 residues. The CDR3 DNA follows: TGTGCCAGTAGTATTAACAGTTACAATGAGCAGTTCTTC. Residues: CASSINSYNEQFF.

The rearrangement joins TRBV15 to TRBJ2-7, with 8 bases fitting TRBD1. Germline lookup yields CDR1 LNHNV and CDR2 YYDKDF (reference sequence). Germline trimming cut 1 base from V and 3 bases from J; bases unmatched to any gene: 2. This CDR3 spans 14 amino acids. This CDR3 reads CATSRVDRDYEQYV. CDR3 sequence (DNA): TGTGCCACCAGCAGAGTGGACAGGGACTACGAGCAGTACGTC.

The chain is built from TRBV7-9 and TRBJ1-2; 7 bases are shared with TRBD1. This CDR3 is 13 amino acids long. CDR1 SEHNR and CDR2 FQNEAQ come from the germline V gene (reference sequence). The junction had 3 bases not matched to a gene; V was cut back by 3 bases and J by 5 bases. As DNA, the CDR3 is TGTGCCAGCAGCTTCGGGACAGCATATGGCTACACCTTC. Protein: CASSFGTAYGYTF.

Written as DNA, the CDR3 is TGTGCCTGGAGTGTTGGGACAGGGGATGGCTACACCTTC. It codes for CAWSVGTGDGYTF. The chain carries TRBV30 and TRBJ1-2; 10 bases agree with TRBD1. Germline lookup yields CDR1 GTSNPN and CDR2 SVGIG (reference sequence). V shed 0 bases, J shed 6 bases, and the junction held 1 base outside the gene matches. The CDR3 runs to 13 residues.

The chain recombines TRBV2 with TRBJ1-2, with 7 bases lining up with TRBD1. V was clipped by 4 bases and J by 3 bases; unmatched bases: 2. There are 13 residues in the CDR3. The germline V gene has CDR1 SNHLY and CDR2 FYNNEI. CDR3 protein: CASSAGGYYGYTF. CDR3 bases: TGTGCCAGCAGTGCAGGGGGTTACTATGGCTACACCTTC. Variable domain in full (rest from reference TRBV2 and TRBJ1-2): EPEVTQTPSHQVTQMGQEVILRCVPISNHLYFYWYRQILGQKVEFLVSFYNNEISEKSEIFDDQFSVERPDGSNFTLKIRSTKLEDSAMYFCASSAGGYYGYTFGSGTRLTVV.

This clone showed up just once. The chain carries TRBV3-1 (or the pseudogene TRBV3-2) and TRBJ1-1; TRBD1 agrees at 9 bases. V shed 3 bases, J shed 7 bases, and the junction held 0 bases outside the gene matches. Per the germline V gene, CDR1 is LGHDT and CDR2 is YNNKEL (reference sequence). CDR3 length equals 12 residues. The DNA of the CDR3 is TGTGCCAGCAGCCAGACAGGGGGTGAAGCTTTCTTT. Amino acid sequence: CASSQTGGEAFF.

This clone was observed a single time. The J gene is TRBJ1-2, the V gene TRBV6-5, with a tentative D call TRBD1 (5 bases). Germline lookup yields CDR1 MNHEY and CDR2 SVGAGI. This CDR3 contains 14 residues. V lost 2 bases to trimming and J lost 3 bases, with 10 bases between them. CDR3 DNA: TGTGCCAGCAGTTACGGTTGGGGGGACTATGGCTACACCTTC. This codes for CASSYGWGDYGYTF.

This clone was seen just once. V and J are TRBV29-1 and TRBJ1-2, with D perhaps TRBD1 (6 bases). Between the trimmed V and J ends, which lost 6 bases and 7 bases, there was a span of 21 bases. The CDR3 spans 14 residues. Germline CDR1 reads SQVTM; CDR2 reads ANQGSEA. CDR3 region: CSVDSKAGAGGYTF. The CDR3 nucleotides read TGCAGCGTCGATTCGAAGGCGGGGGCCGGTGGCTACACCTTC.

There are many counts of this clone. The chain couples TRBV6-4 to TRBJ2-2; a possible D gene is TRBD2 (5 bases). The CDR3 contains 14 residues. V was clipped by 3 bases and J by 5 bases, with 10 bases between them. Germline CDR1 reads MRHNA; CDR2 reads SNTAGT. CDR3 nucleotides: TGTGCCAGCAGTGAAGCAGGCGGGACCGGGGAGCTGTTTTTT. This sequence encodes CASSEAGGTGELFF.

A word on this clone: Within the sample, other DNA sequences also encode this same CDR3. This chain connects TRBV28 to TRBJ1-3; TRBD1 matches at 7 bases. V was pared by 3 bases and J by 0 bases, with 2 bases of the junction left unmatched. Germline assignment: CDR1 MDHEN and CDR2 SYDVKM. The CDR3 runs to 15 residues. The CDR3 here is CASSFRGLSGNTIYF. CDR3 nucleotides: TGTGCCAGCAGTTTTAGGGGGCTCTCTGGAAACACCATATATTTT.

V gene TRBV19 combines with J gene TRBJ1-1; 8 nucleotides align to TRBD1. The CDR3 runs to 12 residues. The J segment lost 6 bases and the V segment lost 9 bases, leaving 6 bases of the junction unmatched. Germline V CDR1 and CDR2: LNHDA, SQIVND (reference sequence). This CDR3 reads CASGQGIAEAFF. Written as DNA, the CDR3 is TGTGCCAGCGGACAGGGAATCGCTGAAGCTTTCTTT.

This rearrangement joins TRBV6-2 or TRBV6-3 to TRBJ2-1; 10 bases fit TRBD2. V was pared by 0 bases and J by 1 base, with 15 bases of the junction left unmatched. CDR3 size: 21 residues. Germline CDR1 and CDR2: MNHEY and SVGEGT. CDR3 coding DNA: TGTGCCAGCAGTTACTCCCTAACTCCGTCGGAGACTAGCGGGTCCTACAATGAGCAGTTCTTC. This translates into CASSYSLTPSETSGSYNEQFF.

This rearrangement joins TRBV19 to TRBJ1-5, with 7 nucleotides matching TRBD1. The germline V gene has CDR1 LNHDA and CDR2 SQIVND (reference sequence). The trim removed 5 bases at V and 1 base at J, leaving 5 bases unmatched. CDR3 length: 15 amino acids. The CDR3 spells CASSHRDSSNQPQHF. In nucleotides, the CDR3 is TGTGCCAGTAGTCACCGGGACAGCAGCAATCAGCCCCAGCATTTT.

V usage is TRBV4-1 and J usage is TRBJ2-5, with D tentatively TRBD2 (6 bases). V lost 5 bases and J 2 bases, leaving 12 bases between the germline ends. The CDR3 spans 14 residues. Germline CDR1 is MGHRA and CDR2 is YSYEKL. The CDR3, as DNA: TGCGCCAGCAGCGAAGGGACTTTTCAAGAGACCCAGTACTTC. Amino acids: CASSEGTFQETQYF.

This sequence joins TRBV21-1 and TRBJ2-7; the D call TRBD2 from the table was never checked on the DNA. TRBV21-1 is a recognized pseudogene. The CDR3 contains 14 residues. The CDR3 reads CASSVGTSGYEQYV. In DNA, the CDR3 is TGTGCCAGCAGCGTAGGGACTAGCGGTTACGAGCAGTACGTC.

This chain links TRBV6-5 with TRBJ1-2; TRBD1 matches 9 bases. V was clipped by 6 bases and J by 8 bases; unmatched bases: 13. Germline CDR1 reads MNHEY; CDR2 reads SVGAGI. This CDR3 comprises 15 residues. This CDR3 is CASSHSAGQGFGYTF. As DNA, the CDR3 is TGTGCCAGCAGCCACTCCGCGGGACAGGGTTTCGGCTACACCTTC.

CDR3 sequence reads: CASSRGLQETQYF. CDR3 DNA: TGTGCCAGCAGCAGGGGACTTCAAGAGACCCAGTACTTC. The chain couples TRBV11-1 to TRBJ2-5; tentative D call: TRBD2 (6 bases). The CDR3 spans 13 residues. In germline, CDR1 is SGHAT, CDR2 FQDESV (reference sequence). Trimming shortened V by 5 bases and J by 2 bases, and 9 bases separated the two germline ends.

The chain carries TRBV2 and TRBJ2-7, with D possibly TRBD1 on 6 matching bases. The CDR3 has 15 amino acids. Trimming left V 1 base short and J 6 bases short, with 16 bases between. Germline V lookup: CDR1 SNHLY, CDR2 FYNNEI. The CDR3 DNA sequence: TGTGCCAGCAGTGAAGGCCTTGGGGGCCTCGGCGAGCAGTACTTC. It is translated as CASSEGLGGLGEQYF.

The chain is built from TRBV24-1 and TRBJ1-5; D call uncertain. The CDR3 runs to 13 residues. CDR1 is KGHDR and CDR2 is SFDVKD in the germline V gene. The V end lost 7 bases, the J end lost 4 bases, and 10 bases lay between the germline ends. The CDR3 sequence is CATSGVGNQPQHF. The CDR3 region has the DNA TGTGCCACCAGCGGGGTGGGGAATCAGCCCCAGCATTTT.

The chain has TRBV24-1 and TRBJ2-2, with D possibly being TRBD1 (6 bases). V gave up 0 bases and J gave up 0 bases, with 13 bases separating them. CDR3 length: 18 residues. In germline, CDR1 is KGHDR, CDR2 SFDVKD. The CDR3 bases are TGTGCCACCAGTGATTTGGTTCCAGGGGTTTCGAACACCGGGGAGCTGTTTTTT. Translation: CATSDLVPGVSNTGELFF.

This CDR3 is CASSEVSRREKLFF. In DNA form, the CDR3 reads TGTGCCAGCAGTGAAGTCTCACGCAGAGAAAAACTGTTTTTT. The V call is TRBV2, the J call TRBJ1-4; no clear D gene. V was pared by 1 base and J by 8 bases, with 11 bases between. This CDR3 spans 14 amino acids. From germline, CDR1 is SNHLY and CDR2 FYNNEI.

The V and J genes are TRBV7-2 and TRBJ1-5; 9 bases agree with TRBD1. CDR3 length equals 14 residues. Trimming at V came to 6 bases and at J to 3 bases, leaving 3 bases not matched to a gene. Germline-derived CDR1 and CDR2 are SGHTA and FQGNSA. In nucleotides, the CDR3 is TGTGCCAGCAGTGGGACAGGGAACAATCAGCCCCAGCATTTT. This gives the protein CASSGTGNNQPQHF.

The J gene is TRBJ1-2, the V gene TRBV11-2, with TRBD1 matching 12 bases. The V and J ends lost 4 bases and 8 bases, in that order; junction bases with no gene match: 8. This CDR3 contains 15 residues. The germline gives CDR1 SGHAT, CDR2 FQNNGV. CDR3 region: CASSSRDRGPRGYTF. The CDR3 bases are TGTGCCAGCAGCTCCCGGGACAGGGGGCCTCGGGGCTACACCTTC.